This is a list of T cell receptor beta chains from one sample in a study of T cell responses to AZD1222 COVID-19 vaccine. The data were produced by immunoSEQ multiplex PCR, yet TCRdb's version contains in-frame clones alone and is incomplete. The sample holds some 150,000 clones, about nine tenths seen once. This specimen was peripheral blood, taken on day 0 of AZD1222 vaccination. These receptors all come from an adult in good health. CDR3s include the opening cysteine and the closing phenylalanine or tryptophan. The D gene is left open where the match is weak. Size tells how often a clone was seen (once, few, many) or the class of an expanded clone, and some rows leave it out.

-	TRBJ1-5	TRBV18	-	CASSPNVARSNQPQHF	TGTGCCAGCTCACCAAATGTGGCACGTAGCAATCAGCCCCAGCATTTT
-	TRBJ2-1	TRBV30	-	CAWGAGHTPYNEQFF	TGTGCCTGGGGTGCGGGGCACACACCTTACAATGAGCAGTTCTTC
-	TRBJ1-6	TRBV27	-	CASSSRPLQGNNSPLHF	TGTGCCAGCAGTTCCCGCCCCCTCCAGGGGAACAATTCACCCCTCCACTTT
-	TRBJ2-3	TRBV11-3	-	CASSLGPLWGSNRTDTQYF	TGTGCCAGCAGCTTAGGACCCTTGTGGGGGTCGAATCGCACAGATACGCAGTATTTT
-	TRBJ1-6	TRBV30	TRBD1	CAGQVSYNSPLHF	TGTGCCGGACAGGTCTCCTATAATTCACCCCTCCACTTT
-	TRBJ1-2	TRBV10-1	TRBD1	CASSESRQGGYTF	TGCGCCAGCAGTGAGTCTAGACAGGGCGGCTACACCTTC
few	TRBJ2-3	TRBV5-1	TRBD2	CASSLVSGGLTDTQYF	TGCGCCAGCAGCTTAGTGAGCGGGGGCCTCACAGATACGCAGTATTTT
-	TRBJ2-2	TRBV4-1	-	CASSQEGGAGELFF	TGCGCCAGCAGCCAAGAGGGGGGTGCCGGGGAGCTGTTTTTT
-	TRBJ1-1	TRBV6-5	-	CASSYWQADTEAFF	TGTGCCAGCAGTTACTGGCAAGCCGACACTGAAGCTTTCTTT
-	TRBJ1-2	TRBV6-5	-	CASSPRGYGYTF	TGTGCCAGCAGTCCCCGGGGCTATGGCTACACCTTC
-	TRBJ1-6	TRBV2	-	CASSADSPPNSNSPLHF	TGTGCCAGCAGTGCCGACAGCCCGCCCAATTCCAATTCACCCCTCCACTTT
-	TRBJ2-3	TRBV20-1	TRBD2	CSGTSGDTQYF	TGCAGTGGGACTAGCGGGGATACGCAGTATTTT
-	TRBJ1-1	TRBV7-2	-	CASSLKFGGTEAFF	TGTGCCAGCAGCTTAAAGTTCGGGGGCACTGAAGCTTTCTTT
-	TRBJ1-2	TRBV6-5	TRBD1	CASTLRTGQGYTF	TGTGCCAGCACTTTACGGACAGGGCAAGGCTACACCTTC
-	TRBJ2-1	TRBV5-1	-	CASSLDGLPGGDEQFF	TGCGCCAGCAGCTTGGATGGGCTCCCCGGGGGAGATGAGCAGTTCTTC
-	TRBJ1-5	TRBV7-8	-	CASSLHRYQPQHF	TGTGCCAGCAGTCTACACCGGTATCAGCCCCAGCATTTT
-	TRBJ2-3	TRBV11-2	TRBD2	CASSSQLAGGTDTQYF	TGTGCCAGCAGCTCCCAACTAGCGGGTGGCACAGATACGCAGTATTTT
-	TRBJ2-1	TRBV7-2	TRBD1	CASSRDRVNEQFF	TGTGCCAGCAGCAGAGACAGGGTCAATGAGCAGTTCTTC
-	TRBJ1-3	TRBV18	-	CASSPPEGLGGNTIYF	TGTGCCAGCTCACCACCGGAGGGGCTGGGTGGAAACACCATATATTTT
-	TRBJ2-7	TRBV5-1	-	CASSRTGPYEQYF	TGCGCCAGCAGCAGGACCGGGCCCTACGAGCAGTACTTC
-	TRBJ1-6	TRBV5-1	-	CASSLVSLTAKSSYNSPLHF	TGCGCCAGCAGCTTGGTTAGTCTGACAGCGAAGAGCTCCTATAATTCACCCCTCCACTTT
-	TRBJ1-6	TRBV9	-	CASSTRGYNSPLHF	TGTGCCAGCAGCACCCGCGGGTATAATTCACCCCTCCACTTT
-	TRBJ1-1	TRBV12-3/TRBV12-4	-	CASSPAGTEAFF	TGTGCCAGCAGTCCGGCCGGGACAGAAGCTTTCTTT
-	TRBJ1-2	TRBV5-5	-	CASSFDSNYGYTF	TGTGCCAGCAGCTTCGACAGTAACTATGGCTACACCTTC
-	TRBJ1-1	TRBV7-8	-	CASSLNTEAFF	TGTGCCAGCAGCCTCAACACTGAAGCTTTCTTT
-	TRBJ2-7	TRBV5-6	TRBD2	CASSLRGGLSYEQYF	TGTGCCAGCAGCTTGCGGGGGGGGCTCTCCTACGAGCAGTACTTC
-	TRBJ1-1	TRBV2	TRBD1	CASSIQGAGNKNTEAFF	TGTGCCAGCAGCATACAGGGGGCGGGGAACAAGAACACTGAAGCTTTCTTT
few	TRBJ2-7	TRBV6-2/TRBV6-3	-	CASSSGRRVEQYF	TGTGCCAGCAGTAGCGGACGGCGTGTCGAGCAGTACTTC
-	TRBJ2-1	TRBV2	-	CASRQGEQFF	TGTGCCAGCAGACAAGGTGAGCAGTTCTTC
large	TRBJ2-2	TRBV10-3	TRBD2	CAIRPKNTSFSLAGGTNTGELFF	TGTGCCATCCGCCCCAAAAACACGTCATTTTCTCTAGCGGGGGGCACGAACACCGGGGAGCTGTTTTTT
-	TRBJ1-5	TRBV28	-	CASSVRIAYSNQPQHF	TGTGCCAGCAGCGTACGGATTGCTTATAGCAATCAGCCCCAGCATTTT
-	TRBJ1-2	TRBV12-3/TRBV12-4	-	CASSLRTQVGYTF	TGTGCCAGCAGTCTGAGGACGCAAGTGGGCTACACCTTC
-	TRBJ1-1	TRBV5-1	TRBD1	CASATGGTEAFF	TGCGCCAGCGCGACAGGGGGAACTGAAGCTTTCTTT
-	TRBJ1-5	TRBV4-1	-	CASSQGSGNSNQPQHF	TGCGCCAGCAGCCAAGGATCAGGGAATAGCAATCAGCCCCAGCATTTT
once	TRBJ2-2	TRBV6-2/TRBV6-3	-	CASSYRENTGELFF	TGTGCCAGCAGTTACAGAGAGAACACCGGGGAGCTGTTTTTT
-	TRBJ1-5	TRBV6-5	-	CASSPSGGNQPQHF	TGTGCCAGCTCCCCGTCAGGGGGCAATCAGCCCCAGCATTTT
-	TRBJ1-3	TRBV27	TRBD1	CASSLEGGYGNTIYF	TGTGCCAGCAGTTTAGAAGGGGGCTATGGAAACACCATATATTTT
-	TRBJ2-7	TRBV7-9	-	CASSFTMQGYEQYF	TGTGCCAGCAGCTTCACGATGCAGGGGTACGAGCAGTACTTC